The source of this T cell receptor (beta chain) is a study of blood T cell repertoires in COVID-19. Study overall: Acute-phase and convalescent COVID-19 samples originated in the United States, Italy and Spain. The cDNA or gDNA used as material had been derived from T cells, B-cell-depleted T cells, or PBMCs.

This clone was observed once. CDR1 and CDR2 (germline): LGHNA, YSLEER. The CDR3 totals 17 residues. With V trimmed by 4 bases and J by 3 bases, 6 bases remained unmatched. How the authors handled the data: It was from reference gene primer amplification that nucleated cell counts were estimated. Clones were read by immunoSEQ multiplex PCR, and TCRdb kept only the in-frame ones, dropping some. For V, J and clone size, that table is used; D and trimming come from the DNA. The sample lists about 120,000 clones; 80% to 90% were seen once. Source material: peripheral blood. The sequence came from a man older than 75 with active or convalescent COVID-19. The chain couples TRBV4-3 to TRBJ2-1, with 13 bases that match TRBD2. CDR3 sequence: CASSRKLAGGLYNEQFF. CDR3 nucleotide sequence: TGCGCCAGCAGCCGAAAACTAGCGGGGGGGCTCTACAATGAGCAGTTCTTC.